This T cell receptor (beta chain) was observed in a study of cytotoxic CD8 clonotypes in ibrutinib-treated CLL. Assay used: immunoSEQ multiplex PCR; TCRdb lists only in-frame clones, some missing. The sample records roughly 150,000 clones, roughly 84% being singletons. The V and J ends lost 4 bases and 2 bases respectively, with 12 bases between them. The length of the CDR3 is 15 residues. Germline CDR1 and CDR2: ENHRY and SYGVKD. Sequenced here: PBMCs, sampled at disease progression, from a patient treated with ibrutinib. The chain carries TRBV10-3 and TRBJ1-5; D may be TRBD1 (6 bases). The sequence was obtained from a human donor with chronic lymphocytic leukemia. CDR3: CAISVQGLGNQPQHF. The DNA for the CDR3 is TGTGCCATCAGTGTACAGGGATTGGGCAATCAGCCCCAGCATTTT.